Below are 27 T cell receptor beta chains sequenced from a single sample in a study of STAT5B mutations in CD4+ large granular lymphocyte leukemia. Data came from immunoSEQ multiplex PCR; TCRdb stores just in-frame clones and leaves some out. The table records around 34,000 clones, roughly 80% of them present only once. The sequencing input was CD4+ T cells from blood buffy coats. Source of these receptors: a human donor in good health.

This chain uses TRBV5-5 with TRBJ2-2; possibly TRBD1 or TRBD2 for D (5 bases each). The CDR3 sequence is 15 residues long. V lost 4 bases, J lost 5 bases, and 15 bases lay in between. CDR1 is SGHKS and CDR2 is YYEKEE in the germline V gene (reference sequence). The CDR3 nucleotides read TGTGCCAGCAGCGGGGGTGGGGTTCGTACCGGGGAGCTGTTTTTT. It yields the protein CASSGGGVRTGELFF.

This chain links TRBV6-1 with TRBJ2-7, with 8 bases aligning to TRBD1. V trimming: 7 bases; J trimming: 3 bases; junction bases outside the gene matches: 5. Germline V gene lookup returns CDR1 MNHNS and CDR2 SASEGT. This CDR3 comprises 13 residues. The CDR3 loop reads CASTGTGGYEQYF. The CDR3 nucleotides are TGTGCCAGCACGGGCACAGGGGGCTACGAGCAGTACTTC.

The chain is built from TRBV19 and TRBJ1-5, with a weak D call TRBD1 (6 bases). Germline V CDR1 and CDR2: LNHDA, SQIVND (reference sequence). Trimming stripped 5 bases from V and 6 bases from J, with 11 bases between. The CDR3 loop spans 13 amino acids. CDR3 residues: CASSPQGGQPQHF. The CDR3, as DNA: TGTGCCAGTAGTCCCCAAGGGGGTCAGCCCCAGCATTTT.

J is TRBJ2-3 and V is TRBV11-3; the D gene is possibly TRBD2 (6 bases). The germline gives CDR1 SGHNT, CDR2 YENEEA. V was pared by 1 base and J by 5 bases, with 19 bases between. The CDR3 loop spans 17 amino acids. CDR3 region: CASSLGGWRAAEDTQYF. DNA of the CDR3: TGTGCCAGCAGCTTAGGGGGTTGGAGGGCCGCGGAAGATACGCAGTATTTT.

The rearrangement uses TRBV7-2 and TRBJ2-5; 8 positions agree with TRBD1. This CDR3 has 15 amino acids. Germline-derived CDR1 and CDR2 are SGHTA and FQGNSA. The junction had 9 bases not matched to a gene; V was cut back by 6 bases and J by 3 bases. The CDR3 loop reads CASSPGGTGKETQYF. In DNA form, the CDR3 reads TGTGCCAGCAGTCCAGGCGGGACAGGAAAAGAGACCCAGTACTTC.

The chain employs TRBV28 and TRBJ2-1; 7 nucleotides align to TRBD1. This CDR3 contains 14 residues. Germline CDR1 reads MDHEN; CDR2 reads SYDVKM. V lost 2 bases, J lost 5 bases, and 3 bases stayed unmatched. The CDR3 nucleotides are TGTGCCAGCAGTTTAAGACAGGGAGACAATGAGCAGTTCTTC. Translating gives CASSLRQGDNEQFF.

This chain uses TRBV20-1 with TRBJ1-1; 8 bases agree with TRBD1. Germline V gene data show CDR1 as DFQATT and CDR2 as SNEGSKA (reference sequence). Losses at the gene ends were 6 bases for V and 7 bases for J; bases not matched to a gene: 4. The CDR3 consists of 11 residues. CDR3 region: CSASTGDEAFF. Here the CDR3 DNA reads TGCAGTGCGTCGACAGGGGATGAAGCTTTCTTT.

This clone was seen a single time. The chain joins TRBV7-2 to TRBJ2-1, with D possibly matching TRBD2 (5 bases). Germline values: CDR1 SGHTA, CDR2 FQGNSA. Deletions cut 0 bases from V and 3 bases from J, with 9 bases between. The CDR3 extends over 15 amino acids. In nucleotides, the CDR3 is TGTGCCAGCAGCTTAGCATCCAGCGGCTACAATGAGCAGTTCTTC. Translating it yields CASSLASSGYNEQFF.

This rearrangement joins TRBV29-1 to TRBJ2-3; D might be TRBD1 (8 bases). The CDR3 has 14 residues. Germline V gene sequence: CDR1 SQVTM, CDR2 ANQGSEA. V lost 6 bases, J lost 3 bases, and 16 bases lay in between. The CDR3, as DNA: TGCAGCGTACAGGGGGGGTTTGATACAGATACGCAGTATTTT. The encoded protein is CSVQGGFDTDTQYF.

The chain uses TRBV10-3 and TRBJ2-1; TRBD2 is a possible D gene (8 bases). The CDR3 is 15 residues long. Trimming removed 5 bases from V and 4 bases from J, with 15 bases in between. The germline gives CDR1 ENHRY, CDR2 SYGVKD. CDR3 DNA: TGTGCCATCAGTCCACTAGCGGACAGGTACAATGAGCAGTTCTTC. Amino acids: CAISPLADRYNEQFF.

The chain uses TRBV7-2 and TRBJ2-7, with 8 bases that match TRBD2. CDR3 length: 15 amino acids. The V gene end was trimmed by 5 bases and the J gene end by 3 bases; junction bases not matched to a gene: 9. The germline gives CDR1 SGHTA, CDR2 FQGNSA. This chain's CDR3 is CASSRSGSGNYEQYF. The CDR3 DNA is TGTGCCAGCAGCCGAAGCGGGAGCGGGAACTACGAGCAGTACTTC. Looking up the rest from reference TRBV7-2 and TRBJ2-7 gives the full variable domain: GAGVSQSPSNKVTEKGKDVELRCDPISGHTALYWYRQSLGQGLEFLIYFQGNSAPDKSGLPSDRFSAERTGGSVSTLTIQRTQQEDSAVYLCASSRSGSGNYEQYFGPGTRLTVT.

The genes are TRBV6-6 and TRBJ1-3, with 7 bases matching TRBD1. Trimming took 8 bases from V and 4 from J; bases not matched to a gene: 5. This CDR3 is 13 amino acids long. Germline V lookup: CDR1 MNHNY, CDR2 SVGAGI (reference sequence). The CDR3 loop reads CASGRGGGNTIYF. The CDR3 region has the DNA TGTGCCAGCGGGAGAGGGGGCGGAAACACCATATATTTT.

The chain has TRBV11-2 and TRBJ1-1; D not certain. The CDR3 is 13 amino acids. Trimming pared 2 bases from V and 1 base from J, leaving 5 bases between. CDR1 and CDR2 (germline): SGHAT, FQNNGV. In DNA, the CDR3 is TGTGCCAGCAGCTTAAAGGGGAACACTGAAGCTTTCTTT. It specifies CASSLKGNTEAFF. Drawing the rest from reference TRBV11-2 and TRBJ1-1, the complete variable domain is EAGVAQSPRYKIIEKRQSVAFWCNPISGHATLYWYQQILGQGPKLLIQFQNNGVVDDSQLPKDRFSAERLKGVDSTLKIQPAKLEDSAVYLCASSLKGNTEAFFGQGTRLTVV.

The chain combines TRBV10-2 with TRBJ2-7; possibly TRBD1 or TRBD2 for D (7 bases each). Germline V gene lookup returns CDR1 WSHSY and CDR2 SAAADI. The CDR3 is 13 residues long. V lost 7 bases and J 2 bases, leaving 12 bases between the germline ends. The CDR3 DNA reads TGCGCCAGCACCTCAGGGGGGGCCTACGAGCAGTACTTC. Protein: CASTSGGAYEQYF.

This chain's CDR3 is CASSRTRNTEAFF. The CDR3 DNA reads as TGTGCCAGCAGTAGAACACGGAACACTGAAGCTTTCTTT. The J gene is TRBJ1-1, the V gene TRBV6-5; D gene uncertain. V lost 5 bases, J lost 1 base, and 8 bases lay in between. This CDR3 comprises 13 residues. Germline V gene lookup returns CDR1 MNHEY and CDR2 SVGAGI.

The J gene is TRBJ2-2, the V gene TRBV11-2; D is ambiguous. V lost 5 bases to trimming and J lost 4 bases, with 8 bases between them. This CDR3 is built from 13 residues. Germline CDR1 is SGHAT and CDR2 is FQNNGV. The CDR3 DNA follows: TGTGCCAGCAGCCCGCTCGGCACCGGGGAGCTGTTTTTT. It codes for CASSPLGTGELFF.

This clone has just a few counts. The chain combines TRBV25-1 with TRBJ2-2; 11 nucleotides match TRBD2. Germline CDR1 MGHDK, CDR2 SYGVNS. The CDR3 is 14 amino acids. V gave up 9 bases and J gave up 5 bases; unmatched junction bases: 5. This chain's CDR3 is CASSGTSGTGELFF. DNA for the CDR3: TGTGCCAGTTCCGGGACTAGCGGTACCGGGGAGCTGTTTTTT.

The rearrangement uses TRBV7-2 and TRBJ2-3, with D possibly being TRBD1 (8 bases). Between the trimmed V and J ends, which lost 5 bases and 6 bases, there was a span of 15 bases. The CDR3 runs to 14 residues. The germline CDR1 and CDR2 sequences are SGHTA and FQGNSA. This chain's CDR3 is CASSLRGRGDTQYF. CDR3 bases: TGTGCCAGCAGCCTCAGGGGGCGGGGGGATACGCAGTATTTT.

The V gene is TRBV4-2, the J gene TRBJ2-5; D is unresolved. V was clipped by 0 bases and J by 5 bases, with 13 bases between them. Looked up from germline, CDR1 is LGHNA and CDR2 is YNFKEQ. The CDR3 spans 15 residues. In DNA form, the CDR3 reads TGTGCCAGCAGCCAAGACTCCTCGGCGCCGGAGACCCAGTACTTC. Its protein is CASSQDSSAPETQYF.

The CDR3 loop reads CASSYSSGGYSQPQHF. The CDR3 DNA reads as TGTGCCAGCAGTTACTCCAGTGGAGGGTATAGTCAGCCCCAGCATTTT. J is TRBJ1-5 and V is TRBV6-6; the D is unclear. CDR1 and CDR2 (germline): MNHNY, SVGAGI (reference sequence). The germline V and J ends were trimmed by 0 bases and 6 bases, with 15 bases remaining between them. The CDR3 length is 16 residues.

The chain has TRBV18 and TRBJ2-7, with TRBD1 matching 10 bases. Germline V gives CDR1 KGHSH, CDR2 LQKENI. CDR3 length equals 15 residues. With 3 bases clipped from V and 6 bases from J, the junction kept 8 bases outside the gene matches. CDR3 sequence: CASSPDTRTGGEQYF. The CDR3 bases are TGTGCCAGCTCACCCGATACCAGGACAGGGGGCGAGCAGTACTTC.

The chain recombines TRBV27 with TRBJ2-7; possible D gene TRBD1, 6 bases. The CDR3 length is 13 residues. V gave up 7 bases and J gave up 4 bases, with 14 bases separating them. Germline values: CDR1 MNHEY, CDR2 SMNVEV (reference sequence). The CDR3 DNA follows: TGTGCCAGCACCCTCAGTAGGGGGTACGAGCAGTACTTC. It encodes CASTLSRGYEQYF.

This sequence joins TRBV25-1 and TRBJ2-2; 8 bases map to TRBD1. The V gene's germline CDR1 is MGHDK and CDR2 SYGVNS. CDR3 length equals 14 residues. J lost 6 bases, V lost 1 base, and 1 base had no gene match. CDR3 sequence reads: CASSEWTGSGELFF. CDR3 DNA: TGTGCCAGCAGTGAATGGACAGGGTCCGGGGAGCTGTTTTTT. The whole variable domain, remainder taken from reference TRBV25-1 and TRBJ2-2, is EADIYQTPRYLVIGTGKKITLECSQTMGHDKMYWYQQDPGMELHLIHYSYGVNSTEKGDLSSESTVSRIRTEHFPLTLESARPSHTSQYLCASSEWTGSGELFFGEGSRLTVL.

The rearrangement joins TRBV30 to TRBJ1-5; D not resolved. This CDR3 contains 14 residues. CDR1 and CDR2 (germline): GTSNPN, SVGIG (reference sequence). Trimming removed 0 bases at V and 0 bases at J, with 6 bases between. CDR3 in amino acids: CAWSVVLSNQPQHF. The DNA for the CDR3 is TGTGCCTGGAGTGTGGTACTTAGCAATCAGCCCCAGCATTTT.

The chain carries TRBV30 and TRBJ2-1, with 10 bases matching TRBD1. Trimming took 0 bases from V and 5 from J; bases not matched to a gene: 4. CDR1 and CDR2 (germline): GTSNPN, SVGIG (reference sequence). The CDR3 contains 15 residues. CDR3 amino acids: CAWSVPGTGDNEQFF. The CDR3 bases are TGTGCCTGGAGTGTTCCCGGGACAGGGGACAATGAGCAGTTCTTC.

The V and J genes are TRBV4-3 and TRBJ2-5, with D unresolved. V was trimmed by 3 bases and J by 4 bases, leaving 9 bases between them. In germline, CDR1 is LGHNA, CDR2 YSLEER. The CDR3 has 13 residues. The CDR3 DNA is TGCGCCAGCAGCCAGCTGGTTGGAGAGACCCAGTACTTC. This codes for CASSQLVGETQYF.

The V gene is TRBV5-1, the J gene TRBJ2-5; no reliable D call. The CDR3 runs to 14 residues. V was trimmed by 0 bases and J by 2 bases, leaving 8 bases between them. The germline CDR1 and CDR2 sequences are SGHRS and YFSETQ. For the CDR3, the DNA is TGCGCCAGCAGCTTGGTACCCGAACAAGAGACCCAGTACTTC. Translated: CASSLVPEQETQYF. Using reference TRBV5-1 and TRBJ2-5 for the parts outside the CDR3, the full variable domain is KAGVTQTPRYLIKTRGQQVTLSCSPISGHRSVSWYQQTPGQGLQFLFEYFSETQRNKGNFPGRFSGRQFSNSRSEMNVSTLELGDSALYLCASSLVPEQETQYFGPGTRLLVL.